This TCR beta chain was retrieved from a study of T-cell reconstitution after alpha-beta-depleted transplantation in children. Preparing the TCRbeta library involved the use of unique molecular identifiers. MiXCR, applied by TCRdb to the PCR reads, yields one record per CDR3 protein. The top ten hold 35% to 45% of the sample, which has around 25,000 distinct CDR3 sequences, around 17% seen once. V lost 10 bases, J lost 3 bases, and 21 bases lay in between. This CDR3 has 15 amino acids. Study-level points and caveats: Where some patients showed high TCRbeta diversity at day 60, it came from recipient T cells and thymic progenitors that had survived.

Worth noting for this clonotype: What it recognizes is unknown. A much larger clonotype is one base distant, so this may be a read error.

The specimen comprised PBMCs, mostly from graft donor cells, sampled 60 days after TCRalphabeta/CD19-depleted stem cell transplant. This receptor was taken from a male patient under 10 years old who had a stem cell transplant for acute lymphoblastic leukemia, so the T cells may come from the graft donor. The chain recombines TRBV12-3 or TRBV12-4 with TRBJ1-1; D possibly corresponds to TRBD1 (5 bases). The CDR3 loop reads CAIIGLLGQDTEAFF. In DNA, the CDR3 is TGTGCCATCATCGGCCTGTTGGGGCAGGACACTGAAGCTTTCTTT.